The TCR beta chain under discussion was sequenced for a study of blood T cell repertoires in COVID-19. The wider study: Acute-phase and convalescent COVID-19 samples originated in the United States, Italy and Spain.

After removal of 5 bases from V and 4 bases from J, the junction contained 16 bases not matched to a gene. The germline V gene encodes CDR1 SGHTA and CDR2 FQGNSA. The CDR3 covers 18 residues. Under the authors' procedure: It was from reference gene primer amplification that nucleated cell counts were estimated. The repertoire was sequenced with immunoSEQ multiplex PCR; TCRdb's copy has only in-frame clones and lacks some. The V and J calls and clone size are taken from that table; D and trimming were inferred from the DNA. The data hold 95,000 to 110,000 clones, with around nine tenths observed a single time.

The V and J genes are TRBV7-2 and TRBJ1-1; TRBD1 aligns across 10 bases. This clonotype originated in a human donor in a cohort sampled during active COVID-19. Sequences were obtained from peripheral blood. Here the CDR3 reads CASSLLAGTGVAGTEAFF. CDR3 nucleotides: TGTGCCAGCAGCCTACTTGCCGGGACAGGGGTGGCGGGCACTGAAGCTTTCTTT.